This T cell receptor beta chain stems from a study of blood T cell repertoires in COVID-19. Study details: Some COVID-19 samples were acute and others convalescent; all came from the United States, Italy and Spain. Nucleic acid was either cDNA or gDNA, and it came from T cells, B-cell-depleted T cells, or PBMCs.

Trimming pared 4 bases from V and 7 bases from J, leaving 17 bases between. Germline loops: CDR1 SNHLY, CDR2 FYNNEI. The CDR3 is made up of 15 amino acids. As originally analysed: Reference gene primer amplification in the assay estimated nucleated cell counts. TCRdb's copy holds only in-frame clones and misses some; the assay was immunoSEQ multiplex PCR. The V and J calls and the clone size are those of that table, but D and trimming were determined from the DNA. The profile shows approximately 120,000 clones, roughly 83% of them singletons. The specimen sequenced was peripheral blood. The clonotype comes from a woman aged 55-75 years with acute or convalescent COVID-19. This chain links TRBV2 with TRBJ2-1; TRBD1 might be the D (6 bases). CDR3 amino acids: CASSGAHRVQNEQFF. CDR3 nucleotide sequence: TGTGCCAGCAGTGGGGCCCACAGGGTTCAAAATGAGCAGTTCTTC. Together with reference TRBV2 and TRBJ2-1, the CDR3 gives the full variable domain: EPEVTQTPSHQVTQMGQEVILRCVPISNHLYFYWYRQILGQKVEFLVSFYNNEISEKSEIFDDQFSVERPDGSNFTLKIRSTKLEDSAMYFCASSGAHRVQNEQFFGPGTRLTVL.